This T cell receptor beta chain derives from a study of blood T cell repertoires in COVID-19. This clone was counted once. Recruitment covered about 26 US areas and drew participants whose ages spanned roughly 18 to 95 years. Sequencing used immunoSEQ multiplex PCR; TCRdb keeps in-frame clones, though not all of them. This sample has 200,000 to 300,000 clones, with approximately 88% found just once. This clonotype originated in a woman aged 40 to 55 with acute COVID-19. Sequencing was carried out using PBMCs or T cells enriched from blood (not recorded which).

CDR3 DNA: TGTGCCAGCAGCCCATTCAGAGACAATGAAGCTTTCTTT. Translation gives CASSPFRDNEAFF. The chain carries TRBV13 and TRBJ1-1, with D uncertain. The V gene lost 5 bases and the J gene lost 7 bases, with 14 bases spanning the gap. CDR1 is PRHDT, CDR2 FYEKMQ, per germline (reference sequence). The CDR3 contains 13 residues.